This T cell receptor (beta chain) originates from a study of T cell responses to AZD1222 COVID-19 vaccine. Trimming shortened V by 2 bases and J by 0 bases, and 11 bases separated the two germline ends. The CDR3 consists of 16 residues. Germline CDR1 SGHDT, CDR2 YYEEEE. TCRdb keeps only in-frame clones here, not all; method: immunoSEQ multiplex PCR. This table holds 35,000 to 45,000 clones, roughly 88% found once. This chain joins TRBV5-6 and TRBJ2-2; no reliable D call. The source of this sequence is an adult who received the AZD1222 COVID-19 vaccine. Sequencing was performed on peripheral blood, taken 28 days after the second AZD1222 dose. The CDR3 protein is CASSLIGHTNTGELFF. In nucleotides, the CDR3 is TGTGCCAGCAGCTTAATAGGGCACACGAACACCGGGGAGCTGTTTTTT.